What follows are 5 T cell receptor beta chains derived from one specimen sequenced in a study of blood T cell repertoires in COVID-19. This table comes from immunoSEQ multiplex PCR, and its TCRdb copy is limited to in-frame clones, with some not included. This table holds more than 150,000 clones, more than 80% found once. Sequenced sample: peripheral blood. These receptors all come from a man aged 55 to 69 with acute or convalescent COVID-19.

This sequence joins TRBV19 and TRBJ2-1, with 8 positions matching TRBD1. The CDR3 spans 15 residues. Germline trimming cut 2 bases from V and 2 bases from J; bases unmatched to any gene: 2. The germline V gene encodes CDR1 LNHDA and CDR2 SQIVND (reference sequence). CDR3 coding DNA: TGTGCCAGTAGTATAACAGGGGGGCCCTACAATGAGCAGTTCTTC. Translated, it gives CASSITGGPYNEQFF.

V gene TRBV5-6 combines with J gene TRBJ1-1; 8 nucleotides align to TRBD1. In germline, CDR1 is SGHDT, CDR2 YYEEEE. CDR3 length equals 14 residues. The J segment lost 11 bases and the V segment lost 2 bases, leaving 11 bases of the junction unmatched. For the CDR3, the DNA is TGTGCCAGCAGCTTTGGGTCCGGGACAGGCCGGGCTTTCTTT. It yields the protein CASSFGSGTGRAFF.

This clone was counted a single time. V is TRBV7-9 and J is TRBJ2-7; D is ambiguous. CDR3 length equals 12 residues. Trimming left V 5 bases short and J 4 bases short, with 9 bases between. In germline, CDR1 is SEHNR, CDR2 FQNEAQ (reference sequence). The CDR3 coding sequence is TGTGCCAGCAGCACTTCCGGGTACGAGCAGTACTTC. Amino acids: CASSTSGYEQYF.

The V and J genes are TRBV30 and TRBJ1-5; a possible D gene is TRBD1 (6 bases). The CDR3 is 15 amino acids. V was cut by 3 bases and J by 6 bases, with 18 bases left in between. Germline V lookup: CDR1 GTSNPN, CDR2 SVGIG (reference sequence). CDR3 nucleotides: TGTGCCTGGAGATCAACAGGGTTGGGTACTCAGCCCCAGCATTTT. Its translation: CAWRSTGLGTQPQHF.

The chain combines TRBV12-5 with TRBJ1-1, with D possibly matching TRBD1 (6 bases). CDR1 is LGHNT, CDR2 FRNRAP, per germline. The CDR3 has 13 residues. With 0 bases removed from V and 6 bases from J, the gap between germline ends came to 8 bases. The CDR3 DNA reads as TGTGCTAGTGGTTTGGTACAGGGTGCTGAAGCTTTCTTT. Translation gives CASGLVQGAEAFF. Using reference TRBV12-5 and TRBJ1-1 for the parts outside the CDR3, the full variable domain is DARVTQTPRHKVTEMGQEVTMRCQPILGHNTVFWYRQTMMQGLELLAYFRNRAPLDDSGMPKDRFSAEMPDATLATLKIQPSEPRDSAVYFCASGLVQGAEAFFGQGTRLTVV.